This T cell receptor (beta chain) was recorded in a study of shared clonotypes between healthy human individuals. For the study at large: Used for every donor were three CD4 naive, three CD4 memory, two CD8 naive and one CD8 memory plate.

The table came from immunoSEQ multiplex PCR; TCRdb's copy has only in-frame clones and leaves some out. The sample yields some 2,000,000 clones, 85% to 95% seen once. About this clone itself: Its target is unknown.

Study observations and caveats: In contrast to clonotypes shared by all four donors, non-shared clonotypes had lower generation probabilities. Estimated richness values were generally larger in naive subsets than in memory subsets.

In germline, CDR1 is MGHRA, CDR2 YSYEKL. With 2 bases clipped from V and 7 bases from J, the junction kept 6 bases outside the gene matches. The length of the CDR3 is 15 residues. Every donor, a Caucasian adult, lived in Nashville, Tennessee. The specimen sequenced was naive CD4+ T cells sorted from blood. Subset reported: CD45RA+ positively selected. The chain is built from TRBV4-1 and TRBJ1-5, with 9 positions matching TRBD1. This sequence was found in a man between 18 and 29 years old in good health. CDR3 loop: CASSQRDRELQPQHF. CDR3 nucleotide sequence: TGCGCCAGCAGCCAACGGGACAGGGAGTTACAGCCCCAGCATTTT.